The clone carrying this TCR beta chain is deemed hyperexpanded (1% or more). Its antigen is unidentified. Germline CDR1 WNHNN, CDR2 SYGVQD (reference sequence). The CDR3 covers 10 residues. Trimming removed 6 bases at V and 1 base at J, with 0 bases between. Generated by immunoSEQ multiplex PCR, the TCRdb table keeps only in-frame clones and is missing some. The sample consists of some 74,000 clones, around 80% of them appearing once. The sample belongs to a study of radiotherapy plus CTLA-4 blockade in lung cancer. Study results and limitations: Response, reportedly, was best predicted by interferon-beta along with early blood T cell clone dynamics.

This TCR came from a human donor with non-small cell lung cancer who had a complete response to radiotherapy plus ipilimumab. The sample was peripheral blood, taken from a patient treated with radiotherapy plus ipilimumab. V is TRBV10-1 and J is TRBJ1-1; D gene uncertain. In DNA form, the CDR3 reads TGCGCCAGCAGGAACACTGAAGCTTTCTTT. Protein: CASRNTEAFF.